The 7 T cell receptor beta chains listed next were all sequenced from one sample in a study of control samples from healthy donors and cancer patients. Profiling relied on immunoSEQ multiplex PCR, and the TCRdb table lists in-frame clones only, not all of them. Here the sample spans tens of thousands of clones, about 85% being singletons. Sequencing input: PBMCs. These receptor sequences come from a man aged 60 to 69 with head and neck cancer.

The chain joins TRBV29-1 to TRBJ1-2; 9 nucleotides align to TRBD1. The V segment lost 5 bases and the J segment 2 bases; nucleotides outside the gene matches: 15. The CDR3 has 17 residues. Germline-derived CDR1 and CDR2 are SQVTM and ANQGSEA. CDR3 sequence: CSVYPYPQDRGNYGYTF. As DNA, the CDR3 is TGCAGCGTTTACCCCTACCCCCAGGACAGGGGCAACTATGGCTACACCTTC.

V usage is TRBV18 and J usage is TRBJ2-1, with 12 bases aligning to TRBD2. Germline values: CDR1 KGHSH, CDR2 LQKENI. The J segment lost 6 bases and the V segment lost 2 bases, leaving 2 bases of the junction unmatched. The CDR3 runs 15 residues. The CDR3 loop reads CASSPRLAGVNEQFF. The DNA for the CDR3 is TGTGCCAGCTCACCAAGACTAGCGGGAGTCAATGAGCAGTTCTTC.

V and J are TRBV10-3 and TRBJ2-7; TRBD2 aligns across 14 bases. Looked up from germline, CDR1 is ENHRY and CDR2 is SYGVKD. Trimming cost V 2 bases and J 0 bases; bases outside gene matches: 9. This CDR3 is built from 19 residues. The chain's CDR3 is CAISEQGLAGAWTSYEQYF. The CDR3 DNA follows: TGTGCCATCAGTGAGCAGGGACTAGCGGGAGCGTGGACCTCCTACGAGCAGTACTTC.

This clone showed up just once. The chain couples TRBV5-1 to TRBJ2-1; no reliable D call. The CDR3 is made up of 15 amino acids. CDR1 SGHRS and CDR2 YFSETQ come from the germline V gene. Deletions cut 2 bases from V and 5 bases from J, with 14 bases between. The CDR3 loop reads CASSFRVVQDNEQFF. The CDR3 coding sequence is TGCGCCAGCAGCTTCCGGGTGGTCCAGGACAATGAGCAGTTCTTC.

The genes are TRBV11-2 and TRBJ1-1; 8 nucleotides agree with TRBD1. Unmatched junction bases numbered 9, after V lost 5 bases and J lost 7 bases. CDR1 SGHAT and CDR2 FQNNGV come from the germline V gene. This CDR3 is 14 amino acids long. The CDR3 loop is CASSAGGRVREAFF. The CDR3 DNA reads TGTGCCAGCAGCGCAGGGGGCAGGGTACGTGAAGCTTTCTTT.

J is TRBJ1-2 and V is TRBV3-1 (or the pseudogene TRBV3-2), with TRBD1 as a possible D gene (5 bases). V gave up 4 bases and J gave up 5 bases, with 20 bases separating them. Germline CDR1 reads LGHDT; CDR2 reads YNNKEL (reference sequence). The CDR3 length is 16 residues. CDR3 sequence: CASSPKVGTGSYGYTF. In nucleotides, the CDR3 is TGTGCCAGCAGCCCCAAAGTTGGGACGGGATCTTATGGCTACACCTTC.

CDR3: CAWTFSGTQTWGQETQYF. CDR3 sequence (DNA): TGTGCCTGGACCTTTAGCGGGACCCAAACGTGGGGCCAAGAGACCCAGTACTTC. This chain joins TRBV30 and TRBJ2-5, with TRBD2 identical over 8 bases. CDR3 length: 18 residues. Losses at the gene ends were 4 bases for V and 1 base for J; bases not matched to a gene: 17. Germline V gene lookup returns CDR1 GTSNPN and CDR2 SVGIG (reference sequence).